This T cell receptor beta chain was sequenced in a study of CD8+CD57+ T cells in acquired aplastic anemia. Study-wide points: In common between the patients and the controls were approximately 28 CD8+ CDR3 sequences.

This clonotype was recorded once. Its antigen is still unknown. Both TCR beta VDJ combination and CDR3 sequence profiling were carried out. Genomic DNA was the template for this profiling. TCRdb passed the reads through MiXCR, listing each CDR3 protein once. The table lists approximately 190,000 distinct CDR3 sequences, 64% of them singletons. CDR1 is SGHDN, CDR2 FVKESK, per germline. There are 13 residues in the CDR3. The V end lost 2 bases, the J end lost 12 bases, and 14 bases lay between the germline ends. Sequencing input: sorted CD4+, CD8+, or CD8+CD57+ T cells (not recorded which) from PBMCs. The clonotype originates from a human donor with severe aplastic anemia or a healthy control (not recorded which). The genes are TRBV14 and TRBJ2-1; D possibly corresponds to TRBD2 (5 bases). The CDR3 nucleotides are TGTGCCAGCAGCCAAATTAGCGCAGATACGCAGTTCTTC. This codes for CASSQISADTQFF. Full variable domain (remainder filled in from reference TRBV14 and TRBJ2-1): EAGVTQFPSHSVIEKGQTVTLRCDPISGHDNLYWYRRVMGKEIKFLLHFVKESKQDESGMPNNRFLAERTGGTYSTLKVQPAELEDSGVYFCASSQISADTQFFGPGTRLTVL.